The present TCR beta chain was sequenced within a study of PD-1 blockade in classical Hodgkin lymphoma. Study as a whole: Patients were administered nivolumab (3 mg/kg intravenously) every 2 weeks. Whole-study findings and limits: Exclusion removed patients who began nivolumab under 1 year after ASCT. As was reported, newly diagnosed patients showed lower baseline TCR diversity than healthy donors did.

The CDR3 is 15 amino acids. CDR1 is MNHEY and CDR2 is SMNVEV in the germline V gene (reference sequence). Trimming pared 2 bases from V and 4 bases from J, leaving 14 bases between. Time point reported: cycle 4 day 1 (C4D1), after 5 to 7 weeks of nivolumab. Every patient relapsed after autologous stem cell transplantation, and brentuximab vedotin exposure varied. Magnetic negative selection of thawed PBMCs was the method by which CD4+ T cells were purified. Profiled with immunoSEQ multiplex PCR; TCRdb holds only in-frame clones, not every one. The sample has some 10,000 clones; over 70% are singletons. In regard to this clone: Antigen specificity is unknown.

The source was CD4+ T cells from blood, collected before the fourth cycle of nivolumab. The chain recombines TRBV27 with TRBJ1-2; TRBD1 might be the D (6 bases). The clonotype comes from a human donor with classical Hodgkin lymphoma. The CDR3 protein is CASSLKGGPGYGYTF. For the CDR3, the DNA is TGTGCCAGCAGTTTAAAGGGGGGCCCGGGCTATGGCTACACCTTC.